The next 18 T cell receptor beta chains were all read from a single sample in a study of radiation and T cells in renal cell carcinoma. Documented treatment: treatment-naive control, cytoreductive nephrectomy. Using immunoSEQ multiplex PCR, the repertoire was profiled, and TCRdb retains in-frame clones only, with some absent. Altogether around 16,000 clones are present, about 56% being singletons, with the ten largest covering approximately 11%. The sequenced sample was tumor tissue, obtained from a patient whose treatment was nephrectomy without radiotherapy. Receptors originate from a man in his fifties or sixties with renal cell carcinoma.

This rearrangement joins TRBV29-1 to TRBJ2-1; possibly TRBD1 or TRBD2 for D (5 bases each). The CDR3 is 14 amino acids. Between the trimmed V and J ends, which lost 4 bases and 8 bases, there was a span of 18 bases. Germline V gene data show CDR1 as SQVTM and CDR2 as ANQGSEA. CDR3 DNA sequence: TGCAGCGTTGGCTCTTTTGGGACCAACGATGAGCAGTTCTTC. As protein: CSVGSFGTNDEQFF.

There are a few counts of this clone. The chain combines TRBV9 with TRBJ1-4; 7 nucleotides align to TRBD1. CDR3 length: 14 amino acids. CDR1 SGDLS and CDR2 YYNGEE come from the germline V gene. Trimming at V came to 4 bases and at J to 5 bases, leaving 5 bases not matched to a gene. The DNA of the CDR3 is TGTGCCAGCAGCTTGGGGACAGTGAATGAAAAACTGTTTTTT. It encodes CASSLGTVNEKLFF.

The chain uses TRBV29-1 and TRBJ1-2; D is unresolved. This CDR3 region has 14 residues. Germline CDR1 SQVTM, CDR2 ANQGSEA. V was trimmed by 2 bases and J by 0 bases, leaving 10 bases between them. CDR3 nucleotides: TGCAGCGTTGAAAGACCTGGAGCTAACTATGGCTACACCTTC. This translates into CSVERPGANYGYTF. The full variable domain, with the rest looked up from reference TRBV29-1 and TRBJ1-2, is SAVISQKPSRDICQRGTSLTIQCQVDSQVTMMFWYRQQPGQSLTLIATANQGSEATYESGFVIDKFPISRPNLTFSTLTVSNMSPEDSSIYLCSVERPGANYGYTFGSGTRLTVV.

The chain employs TRBV27 and TRBJ2-3; no reliable D call. The CDR3 contains 16 residues. The germline gives CDR1 MNHEY, CDR2 SMNVEV (reference sequence). The V and J ends lost 0 bases and 0 bases respectively, with 10 bases between them. The CDR3 DNA is TGTGCCAGCAGTTTATCGGCAGGAGATAGCACAGATACGCAGTATTTT. Its protein product is CASSLSAGDSTDTQYF.

The chain links TRBV6-1 to TRBJ2-7; TRBD1 aligns across 9 bases. The CDR3 has 15 amino acids. The V gene end was trimmed by 6 bases and the J gene end by 2 bases; junction bases not matched to a gene: 8. Germline V gene lookup returns CDR1 MNHNS and CDR2 SASEGT. CDR3 region: CASRPGQGLPYEQYF. DNA of the CDR3: TGTGCCAGCAGACCGGGACAGGGTCTACCCTACGAGCAGTACTTC.

The V gene is TRBV4-1, the J gene TRBJ2-1; 7 nucleotides agree with TRBD1. The CDR3 is made up of 12 amino acids. J lost 6 bases, V lost 4 bases, and 0 bases had no gene match. CDR1 and CDR2 from the germline V gene are MGHRA and YSYEKL. Here the CDR3 reads CASSRTGNEQFF. The CDR3, as DNA: TGCGCCAGCAGCCGGACAGGCAATGAGCAGTTCTTC.

The chain carries TRBV6-5 and TRBJ1-2, with D uncertain. The CDR3 has 14 residues. The ends were cut back, 2 bases at V and 0 bases at J, with 7 bases in the middle. In germline, CDR1 is MNHEY, CDR2 SVGAGI. This chain's CDR3 is CASSYRPSNYGYTF. CDR3 sequence (DNA): TGTGCCAGCAGTTACAGACCGTCTAACTATGGCTACACCTTC.

The chain joins TRBV19 to TRBJ2-7; 13 bases align to TRBD2. Germline V gene data show CDR1 as LNHDA and CDR2 as SQIVND (reference sequence). The CDR3 is 14 residues long. Unmatched junction bases numbered 5, after V lost 5 bases and J lost 7 bases. Here the CDR3 DNA reads TGTGCCAGTAGTCTTTCGGGACTAGCGGGAGAGCAGTACTTC. This encodes CASSLSGLAGEQYF. Looking up the rest from reference TRBV19 and TRBJ2-7 gives the full variable domain: DGGITQSPKYLFRKEGQNVTLSCEQNLNHDAMYWYRQDPGQGLRLIYYSQIVNDFQKGDIAEGYSVSREKKESFPLTVTSAQKNPTAFYLCASSLSGLAGEQYFGPGTRLTVT.

The chain carries TRBV4-1 and TRBJ1-2; TRBD1 might be the D (6 bases). With 5 bases removed from V and 8 bases from J, the gap between germline ends came to 15 bases. The CDR3 sequence is 13 residues long. The V gene's germline CDR1 is MGHRA and CDR2 YSYEKL. The CDR3, as DNA: TGCGCCAGCAGCTTGGAGGGGGTACGCGGCTACACCTTC. Residues: CASSLEGVRGYTF.

The rearrangement uses TRBV21-1 and TRBJ2-3; the table's D call, TRBD1, has no DNA check behind it. TRBV21-1 has pseudogene status. This CDR3 has 18 amino acids. CDR3 protein: CASSVRDREQPSTDTQYF. The CDR3 DNA follows: TGTGCCAGCAGCGTCCGGGACAGGGAACAGCCTAGCACAGATACGCAGTATTTT.

This clone was counted between two and nine times. This CDR3 is CASSTRTGGGEKLFF. CDR3 DNA: TGCGCCAGCAGCACCCGGACAGGGGGGGGTGAAAAACTGTTTTTT. The genes are TRBV5-1 and TRBJ1-4; 10 bases agree with TRBD1. The CDR3 is made up of 15 amino acids. In germline, CDR1 is SGHRS, CDR2 YFSETQ. Trimming took 4 bases from V and 7 from J; bases not matched to a gene: 7. Complete variable domain (other parts from reference TRBV5-1 and TRBJ1-4): KAGVTQTPRYLIKTRGQQVTLSCSPISGHRSVSWYQQTPGQGLQFLFEYFSETQRNKGNFPGRFSGRQFSNSRSEMNVSTLELGDSALYLCASSTRTGGGEKLFFGSGTQLSVL.

The rearrangement links TRBV27 to TRBJ2-7, with D tentatively TRBD1 or TRBD2 (5 bases each). The ends were cut back, 4 bases at V and 4 bases at J, with 14 bases in the middle. The CDR3 length is 14 residues. Per germline, CDR1 MNHEY and CDR2 SMNVEV (reference sequence). CDR3 nucleotides: TGTGCCAGCAGTTGGGGGAAAGAACCGTACGAGCAGTACTTC. This gives the protein CASSWGKEPYEQYF.

Here the CDR3 reads CASSSGAAYEQYF. Written as DNA, the CDR3 is TGTGCCAGCAGCTCCGGGGCCGCCTACGAGCAGTACTTC. V gene TRBV7-7 combines with J gene TRBJ2-7; D could derive from TRBD1 or TRBD2 (5 bases each). Germline CDR1 is SSHAT and CDR2 is FNYEAQ (reference sequence). The V gene lost 4 bases and the J gene lost 2 bases, with 9 bases spanning the gap. CDR3 length equals 13 residues.

By sample fraction, this clone is medium-sized. The chain couples TRBV25-1 to TRBJ2-2; D possibly corresponds to TRBD2 (7 bases). The CDR3 has 16 residues. Germline assignment: CDR1 MGHDK and CDR2 SYGVNS. The V end lost 6 bases, the J end lost 6 bases, and 20 bases lay between the germline ends. CDR3 coding DNA: TGTGCCAGCAGATCGCAGGGGAGGGGTACGGCCGGGGAGCTGTTTTTT. Translating it yields CASRSQGRGTAGELFF.

The chain employs TRBV7-3 and TRBJ2-5, with 13 bases matching TRBD2. The CDR3 has 16 residues. V shed 5 bases and J 4 bases; nucleotides not matched to a gene: 7. Germline V gene sequence: CDR1 SGHTA, CDR2 FQGTGA. The CDR3 loop reads CASSVTSGGARETQYF. For the CDR3, the DNA is TGTGCCAGCAGCGTTACTAGCGGGGGGGCCAGAGAGACCCAGTACTTC.

The gene calls are TRBV13 and TRBJ2-3; a possible D gene is TRBD2 (6 bases). Trimming stripped 5 bases from V and 4 bases from J, with 22 bases between. The germline gives CDR1 PRHDT, CDR2 FYEKMQ (reference sequence). The CDR3 spans 17 residues. The DNA of the CDR3 is TGTGCCAGCAGCGCCAACCCTAGCGTTGGGCCCCCAGATACGCAGTATTTT. It translates to CASSANPSVGPPDTQYF.

This clone turned up a few times. DNA of the CDR3: TGCAGTGCTAGAGAGGTCGCTGAAGCTTTCTTT. Amino acid sequence: CSAREVAEAFF. The rearrangement uses TRBV20-1 and TRBJ1-1; D is uncertain. Trimming took off 0 bases at V and 6 bases at J, with 5 bases between the two ends. There are 11 residues in the CDR3. Germline-derived CDR1 and CDR2 are DFQATT and SNEGSKA (reference sequence).

This clone was counted only a few times. The chain combines TRBV2 with TRBJ2-2, with D possibly being TRBD2 (6 bases). The CDR3 sequence is 14 residues long. Trimming removed 7 bases at V and 5 bases at J, with 14 bases between. The germline V gene has CDR1 SNHLY and CDR2 FYNNEI. The CDR3 loop is CASIHGSGTGELFF. In DNA form, the CDR3 reads TGTGCCAGCATTCACGGGAGCGGGACCGGGGAGCTGTTTTTT. The full variable domain, its missing parts supplied by reference TRBV2 and TRBJ2-2, is EPEVTQTPSHQVTQMGQEVILRCVPISNHLYFYWYRQILGQKVEFLVSFYNNEISEKSEIFDDQFSVERPDGSNFTLKIRSTKLEDSAMYFCASIHGSGTGELFFGEGSRLTVL.